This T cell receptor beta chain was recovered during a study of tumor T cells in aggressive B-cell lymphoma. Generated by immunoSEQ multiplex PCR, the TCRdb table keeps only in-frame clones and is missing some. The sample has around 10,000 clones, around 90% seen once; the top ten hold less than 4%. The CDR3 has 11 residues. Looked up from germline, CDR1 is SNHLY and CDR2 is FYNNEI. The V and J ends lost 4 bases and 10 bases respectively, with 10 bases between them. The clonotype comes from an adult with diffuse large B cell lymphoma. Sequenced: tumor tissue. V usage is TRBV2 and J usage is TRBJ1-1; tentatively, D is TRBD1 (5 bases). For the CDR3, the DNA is TGTGCCAGCAGTGTAGGGGTTAGAGCTTTCTTT. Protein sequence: CASSVGVRAFF. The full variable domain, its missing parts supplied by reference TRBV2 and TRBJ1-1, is EPEVTQTPSHQVTQMGQEVILRCVPISNHLYFYWYRQILGQKVEFLVSFYNNEISEKSEIFDDQFSVERPDGSNFTLKIRSTKLEDSAMYFCASSVGVRAFFGQGTRLTVV.